These 4 T cell receptor beta chains were all obtained from the same sample, sequenced in a study of blood T cell repertoires in COVID-19. Clones were read by immunoSEQ multiplex PCR, and TCRdb kept only the in-frame ones, dropping some. The profile shows 250,000 to 400,000 clones, roughly 88% of them singletons. Sequenced: peripheral blood. These receptors were obtained from a woman aged 25 to 39 with COVID-19, enrolled during active disease.

The genes are TRBV28 and TRBJ2-2; 14 bases align to TRBD2. Germline lookup yields CDR1 MDHEN and CDR2 SYDVKM. CDR3 length: 18 amino acids. V lost 5 bases, J lost 0 bases, and 5 bases stayed unmatched. In nucleotides, the CDR3 is TGTGCCAGCAGTCCGACTAGCGGGGGGGGCACGAACACCGGGGAGCTGTTTTTT. It translates to CASSPTSGGGTNTGELFF. Full variable domain (missing parts from reference TRBV28 and TRBJ2-2): DVKVTQSSRYLVKRTGEKVFLECVQDMDHENMFWYRQDPGLGLRLIYFSYDVKMKEKGDIPEGYSVSREKKERFSLILESASTNQTSMYLCASSPTSGGGTNTGELFFGEGSRLTVL.

This chain's CDR3 is CASSIATSDYNEQFF. The CDR3 DNA reads TGTGCCAGTAGTATAGCTACTAGTGACTACAATGAGCAGTTCTTC. V is TRBV19 and J is TRBJ2-1, with D possibly matching TRBD2 (5 bases). This CDR3 has 15 amino acids. The V and J ends lost 1 base and 3 bases respectively, with 10 bases between them. Per germline, CDR1 LNHDA and CDR2 SQIVND (reference sequence).

This clone has just a few counts. CDR3 loop: CASSLGQSSNQPQHF. In DNA form, the CDR3 reads TGCGCCAGCAGCCTTGGACAATCTAGCAATCAGCCCCAGCATTTT. The chain recombines TRBV5-1 with TRBJ1-5; the D gene is possibly TRBD1 (5 bases). The ends were cut back, 4 bases at V and 0 bases at J, with 11 bases in the middle. This CDR3 comprises 15 residues. Germline V gene lookup returns CDR1 SGHRS and CDR2 YFSETQ.

The V gene is TRBV27, the J gene TRBJ1-1, with TRBD1 as a possible D gene (5 bases). Per germline, CDR1 MNHEY and CDR2 SMNVEV (reference sequence). V lost 4 bases, J lost 1 base, and 10 bases lay in between. The CDR3 consists of 14 residues. The CDR3 DNA reads as TGTGCCAGCAGTTCCAGGGTAGCGAACACTGAAGCTTTCTTT. Its protein is CASSSRVANTEAFF.